This TCR beta chain was observed in a study of blood T cell repertoires in COVID-19. Study summary: COVID-19 samples collected from the United States, Italy and Spain covered acute and convalescent phases. T cells, B-cell-depleted T cells, or PBMCs provided the cDNA or gDNA that served as material.

Original analysis: Amplification of reference gene primers provided the estimated nucleated cell counts. The data were produced by immunoSEQ multiplex PCR, yet TCRdb's version contains in-frame clones alone and is incomplete. D and trimming were read from the DNA, whereas the V and J calls and clone size are those reported in that table. The sample holds about 77,000 clones, 60% to 80% seen once. There are 19 residues in the CDR3. CDR1 SGHAT and CDR2 FQNNGV come from the germline V gene. The V and J ends lost 6 bases and 1 base, in that order; junction bases with no gene match: 15. The chain links TRBV11-2 to TRBJ2-3; 11 bases are shared with TRBD1. Sequencing was done on a sample of peripheral blood. The sequence was collected from a man between 65 and 85 years old with active or convalescent COVID-19. The CDR3 DNA sequence: TGTGCCAGCAGTCGAAACTCCGGACAGGGGGCGGGCGGCACAGATACGCAGTATTTT. Amino acid sequence: CASSRNSGQGAGGTDTQYF. The full variable domain, completed using reference TRBV11-2 and TRBJ2-3, is EAGVAQSPRYKIIEKRQSVAFWCNPISGHATLYWYQQILGQGPKLLIQFQNNGVVDDSQLPKDRFSAERLKGVDSTLKIQPAKLEDSAVYLCASSRNSGQGAGGTDTQYFGPGTRLTVL.